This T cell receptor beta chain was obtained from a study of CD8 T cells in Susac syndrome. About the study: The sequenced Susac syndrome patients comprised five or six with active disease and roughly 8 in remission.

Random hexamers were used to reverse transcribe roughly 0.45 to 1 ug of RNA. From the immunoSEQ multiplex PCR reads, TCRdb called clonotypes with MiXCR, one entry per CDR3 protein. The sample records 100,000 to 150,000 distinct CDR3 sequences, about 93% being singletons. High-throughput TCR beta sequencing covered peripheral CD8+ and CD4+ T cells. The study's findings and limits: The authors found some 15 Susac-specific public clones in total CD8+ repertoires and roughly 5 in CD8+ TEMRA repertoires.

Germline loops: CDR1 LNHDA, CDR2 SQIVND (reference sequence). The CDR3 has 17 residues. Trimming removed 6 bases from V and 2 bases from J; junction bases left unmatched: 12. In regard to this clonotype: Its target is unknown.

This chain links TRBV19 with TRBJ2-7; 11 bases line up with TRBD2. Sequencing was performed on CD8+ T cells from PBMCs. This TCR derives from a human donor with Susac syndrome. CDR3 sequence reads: CASSVAGGSLPTYEQYF. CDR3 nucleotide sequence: TGTGCCAGTAGCGTAGCGGGAGGGTCTCTCCCAACCTACGAGCAGTACTTC.